This T cell receptor beta chain originates from a study of cytomegalovirus exposure and HLA in healthy donors. Study-level points and caveats: Presence/absence results assume similar sequencing depth per donor, which may not hold. In a later analysis, an Asian-associated ancestry cluster reportedly showed fewer N-insertions than the roughly 730-donor mean. The study flagged about 150 TCR beta chains as cytomegalovirus-associated.

Germline CDR1 reads SGHTA; CDR2 reads FQGNSA. The CDR3 consists of 16 residues. V gave up 1 base and J gave up 7 bases; unmatched junction bases: 10. Primers included in the PCR were 60 Vbeta and 13 Jbeta primers. Here immunoSEQ multiplex PCR was the method, and the copy in TCRdb shows in-frame clones only, minus some. The table records around 130,000 clones, approximately 84% of them present only once. On this clone: Its target is unknown.

This rearrangement joins TRBV7-2 to TRBJ1-5; 7 nucleotides match TRBD1. The clonotype was recovered from a boy aged 2 to 9 in good health and CMV-seronegative. Source material: PBMCs. For the CDR3, the DNA is TGTGCCAGCAGCTTAGACAGGGGCGTCCGGGGACAGCCCCAGCATTTT. The encoded protein is CASSLDRGVRGQPQHF.